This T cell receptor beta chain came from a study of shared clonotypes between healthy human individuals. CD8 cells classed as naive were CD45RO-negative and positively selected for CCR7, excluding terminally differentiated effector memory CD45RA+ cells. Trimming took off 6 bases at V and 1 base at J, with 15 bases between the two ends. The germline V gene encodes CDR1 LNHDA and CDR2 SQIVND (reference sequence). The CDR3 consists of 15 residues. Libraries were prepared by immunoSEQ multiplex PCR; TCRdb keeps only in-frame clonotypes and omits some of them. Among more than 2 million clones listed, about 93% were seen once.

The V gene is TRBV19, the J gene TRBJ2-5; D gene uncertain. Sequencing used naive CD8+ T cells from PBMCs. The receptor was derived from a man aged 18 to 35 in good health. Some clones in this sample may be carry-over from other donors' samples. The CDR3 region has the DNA TGTGCCAGTAGCCCCGGTTCTAGGACCCAAGAGACCCAGTACTTC. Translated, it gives CASSPGSRTQETQYF.